This T cell receptor (beta chain) was identified in a study of long-term antiretroviral therapy in people with HIV (dated 2022 in TCRdb). Study-level background: The earliest samples were collected roughly a decade before the 2015 WHO recommendation for immediate ART, at a time when ART was usually postponed until CD4 counts fell. From 25 to 30 adults with confirmed HIV infection, the cohort provided approximately 190 cryopreserved PBMC samples, gathered serially across a mean of approximately six years (range 1-12). No cross-contamination during QIAcube processing turned up in test extractions that ran a monoclonal T-cell line alongside about 35 polyclonal samples. A retrospective serial study tested whether changes in peripheral blood TRB repertoire composition and diversity were associated with ART initiation and durable HIV suppression. About two fifths of the roughly 30 participants with HIV were female. Broad study findings and their caveats: Because cell numbers in pre-ART samples were limited, unsorted PBMC were profiled instead of sorted CD4+ and CD8+ T cells. Expanded TRB clones identified before ART initiation dominated the repertoire at all time points, although this dominance fluctuated and declined in many PLHIV after ART. The samples span the years 2004 to 2017, and the ART regimens used may be less effective than current regimens. Because PBMC availability was limited, only the TCR beta chain was sequenced, with no alpha chain pairing. Inferences about post-ART repertoire changes were limited because no data were available on ART adherence, viral resistance or therapy changes. A significant increase in TRB diversity was found to be associated with ART initiation, although TRB diversity was observed to remain significantly below that of transplant donor controls even after long-term ART. Narrower CDR3 length ranges were observed in HIV repertoires than in controls, and an antigen-experienced repertoire with only a slight naive shift after ART was suggested by the network structure.

Sequencing of the TRB variable region was done with the immunoSEQ hsTCRB v3.0 assay at survey level resolution. The target sequencing depth for TRB was 40,000-50,000 T-cell genomes per sample. An Illumina MiSeq with a v3 150-cycle kit was used to sequence the pooled TRB libraries. Per the authors' processing: Repertoire analysis was performed in R inside a reproducible Nextflow workflow that covered QC, data transformation and analysis. LymphoSeq2, an R package for AIRR-Seq data exploration, was used to implement custom analyses. A few samples yielding fewer than 5000 total TRB sequences were excluded, leaving 188 analyzed HIV repertoires. Among the roughly 190 retained HIV repertoires, about 59 were collected before ART initiation and approximately 130 were collected after ART initiation. Each repertoire was downsampled to 5000 TRB nucleotide sequences, and summary statistics were averaged across 100 downsampling iterations. Only TRB sequences with CDR3 regions of at least seven amino acids were retained for analysis. Diversity was assessed using a clonality score derived from Shannon entropy and using the Gini coefficient. In repertoire networks, the top 5000 CDR3 amino acid sequences were linked whenever an edit distance of one separated two sequences. GLIPH2 predicted antigen specificity groups and MHC restriction for TRB CDR3 amino acid sequences. To flag known CMV, EBV, HIV or tissue antigen associations, CDR3 amino acid sequences were matched against VDJdb and McPAS-TCR. Pre-ART, post-ART and control groups were compared with Wilcoxon signed-rank tests and Holm-Bonferroni correction. Imported from immuneACCESS, the table was reduced by TCRdb to in-frame sequences with V and J called. These copies leave out some clones; in studies compared against another copy, an unresolved V gene accounts for under half, and the cause of the remainder is not known. V, J and clone size reflect that table, while D and trimming were determined from the DNA. The sample table contains fewer than 30,000 clones; only one count was recorded for just under 85% of them. The top ten clones comprise about 5.7% of the sample.

Cut back by 2 bases and 8 bases, the V and J ends lie 12 bases apart. There are 14 amino acids in the CDR3, from cysteine to phenylalanine inclusive. CDR3 DNA only is kept here, 42 bases in frame from base 1. The germline V gene encodes CDR1 SGHAT and CDR2 FQNNGV. Inclusion was restricted to participants for whom at least one PBMC sample before ART initiation and at least two post-ART samples were available. Every participant with HIV received treatment in the United States of America. Before DNA extraction, cryopreserved samples containing 1-10 million PBMC were thawed and washed. At the time of the earliest PBMC sample for each participant with HIV, ages ranged from roughly 20 to 54 years. Each participant contributed PBMC samples from 1-4 timepoints before ART initiation and 2-8 timepoints after ART initiation, with a median of 7 samples. Serial HIV viral load, CD4+ T-cell count, ART history and demographic data were obtained for every participant. Using a Qiagen kit on a QIAcube, genomic DNA was extracted from unsorted PBMC, with samples processed in batches of 12.

Comment on this clone: Its antigen is unknown. Nothing much larger sits one base from this clone, and base qualities are not available.

The rearrangement joined TRBV11-2 to TRBJ2-2, with the D gene uncertain. The origin of this receptor is a man aged 25-45 years with HIV. Source: unsorted PBMCs, taken 0.7 years before starting antiretroviral therapy. In nucleotides, the sequence is TGTGCCAGCAGCTTACAAGTCGAGCTTGGGGAGCTGTTTTTT. Protein translation: CASSLQVELGELFF.